What follows describes a single T cell receptor beta chain. These data originate in a study of blood T cell repertoires in COVID-19. Across the whole study: The United States, Italy and Spain supplied acute and convalescent COVID-19 samples.

The Seattle patients joined while their infection was active and were tracked longitudinally afterward. The CDR3 extends over 16 amino acids. V was clipped by 3 bases and J by 1 base, with 15 bases between them. Germline V gene data show CDR1 as MNHEY and CDR2 as SMNVEV (reference sequence). How the authors handled the data: Amplification with reference gene primers provided the estimates of nucleated cell counts. This table comes from immunoSEQ multiplex PCR, and its TCRdb copy is limited to in-frame clones, with some not included. V, J and clone size are taken as reported in that table, and D and trimming were inferred from the DNA itself. The sample records some 180,000 clones, approximately 86% being singletons.

The receptor's source is a woman older than 75 with COVID-19, enrolled during active disease. The sequenced material came from peripheral blood. This chain links TRBV27 with TRBJ1-1; no firm D call. The CDR3 region is CASSFSSRGGNTEAFF. CDR3 sequence (DNA): TGTGCCAGCAGTTTTAGTAGCCGAGGAGGGAACACTGAAGCTTTCTTT.